The T cell receptor (beta chain) described here comes from a study of blood T cell repertoires in COVID-19. Looking at the study overall: Acute and convalescent COVID-19 samples came from the United States, Italy and Spain. T cells, B-cell-depleted T cells, or PBMCs supplied cDNA or gDNA.

This table comes from immunoSEQ multiplex PCR, and its TCRdb copy is limited to in-frame clones, with some not included. Among 70,000 or so clones listed, 90% were seen once. J lost 12 bases, V lost 2 bases, and 12 bases had no gene match. Germline loops: CDR1 SGHTA, CDR2 FQGNSA. The CDR3 is made up of 15 amino acids. This TCR was recovered from a man in his fifties with acute or convalescent COVID-19. Sequencing input: peripheral blood. The chain links TRBV7-2 to TRBJ1-4; 7 nucleotides match TRBD1. CDR3 in DNA: TGTGCCAGCAGCTTAATGACAGGGACCTTGATTGAACTGTTTTTT. Translated, it gives CASSLMTGTLIELFF.